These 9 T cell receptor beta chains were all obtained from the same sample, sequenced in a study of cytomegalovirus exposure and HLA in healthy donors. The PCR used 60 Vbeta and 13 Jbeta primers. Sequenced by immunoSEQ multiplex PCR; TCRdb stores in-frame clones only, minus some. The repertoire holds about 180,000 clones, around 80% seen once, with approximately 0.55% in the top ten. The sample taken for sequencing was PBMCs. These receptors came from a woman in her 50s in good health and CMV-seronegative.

The CDR3 DNA sequence: TGCGCCAGCAGCCAAGATCTGGACAGTCAAGAGACCCAGTACTTC. Protein sequence: CASSQDLDSQETQYF. The genes are TRBV4-3 and TRBJ2-5; D perhaps matches TRBD1 (6 bases). Trimming took 0 bases from V and 2 from J, leaving 10 bases between them. CDR1 is LGHNA and CDR2 is YSLEER in the germline V gene. The CDR3 has 15 amino acids.

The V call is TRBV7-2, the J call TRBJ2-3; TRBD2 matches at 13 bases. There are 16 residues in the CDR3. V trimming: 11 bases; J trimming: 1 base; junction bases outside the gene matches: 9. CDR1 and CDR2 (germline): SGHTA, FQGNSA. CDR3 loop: CAAAGGLAGGTDTQYF. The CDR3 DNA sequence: TGTGCCGCGGCGGGTGGACTAGCGGGAGGCACAGATACGCAGTATTTT.

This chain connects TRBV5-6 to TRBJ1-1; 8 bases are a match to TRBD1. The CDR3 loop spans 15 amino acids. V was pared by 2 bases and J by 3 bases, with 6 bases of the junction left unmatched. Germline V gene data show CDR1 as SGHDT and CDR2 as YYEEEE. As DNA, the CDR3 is TGTGCCAGCAGCTTCTTGGACAGGGAGCACACTGAAGCTTTCTTT. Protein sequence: CASSFLDREHTEAFF. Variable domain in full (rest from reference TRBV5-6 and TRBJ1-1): DAGVTQSPTHLIKTRGQQVTLRCSPKSGHDTVSWYQQALGQGPQFIFQYYEEEERQRGNFPDRFSGHQFPNYSSELNVNALLLGDSALYLCASSFLDREHTEAFFGQGTRLTVV.

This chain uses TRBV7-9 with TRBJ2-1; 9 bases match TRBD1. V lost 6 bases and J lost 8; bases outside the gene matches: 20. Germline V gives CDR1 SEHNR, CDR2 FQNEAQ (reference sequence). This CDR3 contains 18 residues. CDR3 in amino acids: CASSSALQGAQRPHEQFF. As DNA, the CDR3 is TGTGCCAGCAGTTCAGCCCTACAGGGGGCGCAAAGACCCCATGAGCAGTTCTTC.

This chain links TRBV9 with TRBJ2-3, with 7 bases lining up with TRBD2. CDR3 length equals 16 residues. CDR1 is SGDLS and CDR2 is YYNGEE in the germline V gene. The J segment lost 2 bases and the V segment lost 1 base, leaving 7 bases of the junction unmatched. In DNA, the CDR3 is TGTGCCAGCAGCGTATACGCTAGCGGATCCACAGATACGCAGTATTTT. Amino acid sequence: CASSVYASGSTDTQYF.

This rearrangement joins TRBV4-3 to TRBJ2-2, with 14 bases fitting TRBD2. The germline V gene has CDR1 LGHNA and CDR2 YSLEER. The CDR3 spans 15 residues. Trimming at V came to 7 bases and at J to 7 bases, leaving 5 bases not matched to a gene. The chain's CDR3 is CASTYGLAGGGELFF. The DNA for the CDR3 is TGCGCCAGCACGTACGGACTAGCGGGGGGCGGGGAGCTGTTTTTT.

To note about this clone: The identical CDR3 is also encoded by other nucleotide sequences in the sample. The DNA of the CDR3 is TGTGCCAGCAGTTTATCAAGTCTTCCGAGCTCCTACGAGCAGTACTTC. It encodes CASSLSSLPSSYEQYF. This chain joins TRBV27 and TRBJ2-7, with unresolved D. The CDR3 is 16 residues long. Looked up from germline, CDR1 is MNHEY and CDR2 is SMNVEV (reference sequence). The V end was cut by 0 bases, the J end by 0 bases, with 12 bases between.

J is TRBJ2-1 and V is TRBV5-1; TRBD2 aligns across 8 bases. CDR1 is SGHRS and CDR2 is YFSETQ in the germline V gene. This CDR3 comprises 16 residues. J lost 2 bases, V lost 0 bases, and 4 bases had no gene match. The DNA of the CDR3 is TGCGCCAGCAGCTTGGGTAGCGGGGCCGCCTACAATGAGCAGTTCTTC. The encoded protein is CASSLGSGAAYNEQFF.

The CDR3 DNA follows: TGTGCCTGGCAGGGTAGTTCTGGGGCCAACGTCCTGACTTTC. It translates to CAWQGSSGANVLTF. The rearrangement uses TRBV30 and TRBJ2-6; D is possibly TRBD1 (5 bases). The V gene lost 5 bases and the J gene lost 1 base, with 9 bases spanning the gap. Germline CDR1 and CDR2: GTSNPN and SVGIG (reference sequence). CDR3 length equals 14 residues.